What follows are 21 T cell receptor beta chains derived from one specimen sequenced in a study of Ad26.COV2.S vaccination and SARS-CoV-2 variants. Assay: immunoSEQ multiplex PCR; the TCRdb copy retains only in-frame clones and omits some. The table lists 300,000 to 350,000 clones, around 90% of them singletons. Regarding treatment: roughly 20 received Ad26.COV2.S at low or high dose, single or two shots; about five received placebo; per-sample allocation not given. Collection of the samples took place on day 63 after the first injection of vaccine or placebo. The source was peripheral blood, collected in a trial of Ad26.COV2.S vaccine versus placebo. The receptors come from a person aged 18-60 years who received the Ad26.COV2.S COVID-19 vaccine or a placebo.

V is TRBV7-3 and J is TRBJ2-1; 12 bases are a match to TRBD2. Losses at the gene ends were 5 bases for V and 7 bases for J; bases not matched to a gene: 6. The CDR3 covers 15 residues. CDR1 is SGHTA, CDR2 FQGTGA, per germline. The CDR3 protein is CASSLLAGGVNEQFF. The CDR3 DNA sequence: TGTGCCAGCAGCCTACTAGCGGGAGGTGTTAATGAGCAGTTCTTC.

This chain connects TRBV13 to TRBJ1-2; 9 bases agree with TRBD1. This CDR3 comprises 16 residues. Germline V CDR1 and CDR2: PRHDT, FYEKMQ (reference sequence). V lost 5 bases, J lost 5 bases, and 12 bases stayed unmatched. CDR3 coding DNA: TGTGCCAGCAGCCCGCAGGCCGGGACAGGGTTGTATGGCTACACCTTC. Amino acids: CASSPQAGTGLYGYTF.

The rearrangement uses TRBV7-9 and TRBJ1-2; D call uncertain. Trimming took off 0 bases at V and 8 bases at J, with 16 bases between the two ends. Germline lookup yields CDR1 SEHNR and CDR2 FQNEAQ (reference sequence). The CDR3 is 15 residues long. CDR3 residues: CASSLAVEEAWGYTF. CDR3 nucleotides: TGTGCCAGCAGCTTAGCGGTTGAGGAAGCCTGGGGCTACACCTTC.

As DNA, the CDR3 is TGTGCCAGCAGCGTGACCAGCCAATACGAGCAGTACGTC. This sequence encodes CASSVTSQYEQYV. This chain joins TRBV9 and TRBJ2-7; D is uncertain. The CDR3 extends over 13 amino acids. Trimming took 2 bases from V and 4 from J, leaving 10 bases between them. Germline CDR1 is SGDLS and CDR2 is YYNGEE.

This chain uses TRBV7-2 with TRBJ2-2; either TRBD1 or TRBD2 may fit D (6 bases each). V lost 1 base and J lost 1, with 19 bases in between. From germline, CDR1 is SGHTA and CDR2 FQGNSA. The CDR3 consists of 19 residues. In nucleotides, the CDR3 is TGTGCCAGCAGCTTAGTTAGGGGGGCCGGGACACTGAACACCGGGGAGCTGTTTTTT. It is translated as CASSLVRGAGTLNTGELFF.

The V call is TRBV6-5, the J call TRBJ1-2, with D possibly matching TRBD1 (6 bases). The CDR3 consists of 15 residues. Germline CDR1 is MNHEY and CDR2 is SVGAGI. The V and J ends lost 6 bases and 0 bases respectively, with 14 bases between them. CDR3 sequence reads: CASRVAGAANYGYTF. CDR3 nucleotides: TGTGCCAGCAGAGTGGCGGGGGCAGCTAACTATGGCTACACCTTC.

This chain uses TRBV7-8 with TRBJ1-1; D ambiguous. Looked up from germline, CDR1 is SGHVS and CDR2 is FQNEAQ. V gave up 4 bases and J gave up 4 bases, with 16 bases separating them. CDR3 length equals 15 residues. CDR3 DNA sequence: TGTGCCAGCAGCTATCGGACCCAAGGAGGCACTGAAGCTTTCTTT. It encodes CASSYRTQGGTEAFF. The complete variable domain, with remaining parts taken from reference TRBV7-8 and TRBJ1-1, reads GAGVSQSPRYKVAKRGQDVALRCDPISGHVSLFWYQQALGQGPEFLTYFQNEAQLDKSGLPSDRFFAERPEGSVSTLKIQRTQQEDSAVYLCASSYRTQGGTEAFFGQGTRLTVV.

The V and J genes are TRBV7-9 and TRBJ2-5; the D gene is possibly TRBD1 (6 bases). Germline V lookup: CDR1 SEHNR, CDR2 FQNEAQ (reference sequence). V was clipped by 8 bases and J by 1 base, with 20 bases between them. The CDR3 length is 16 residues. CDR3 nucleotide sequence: TGTGCCAGCGCCTTTCTGGAGACAGGTGTCCAAGAGACCCAGTACTTC. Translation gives CASAFLETGVQETQYF.

The CDR3 spells CASSIGGSHNSPLHF. The CDR3 DNA sequence: TGTGCCAGTAGTATCGGGGGGTCCCATAATTCACCCCTCCACTTT. The V gene is TRBV19, the J gene TRBJ1-6; D is possibly TRBD1 (5 bases). The V and J ends lost 3 bases and 5 bases respectively, with 11 bases between them. Germline V gives CDR1 LNHDA, CDR2 SQIVND (reference sequence). The CDR3 is made up of 15 amino acids.

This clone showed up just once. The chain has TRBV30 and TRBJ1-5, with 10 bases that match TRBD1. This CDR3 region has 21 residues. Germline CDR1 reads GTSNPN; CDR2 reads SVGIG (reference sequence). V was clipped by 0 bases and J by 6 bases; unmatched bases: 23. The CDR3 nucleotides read TGTGCCTGGAGTGTTAACACCTACAAGACAGGGGGCGGACTGCTCGGTCAGCCCCAGCATTTT. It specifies CAWSVNTYKTGGGLLGQPQHF.

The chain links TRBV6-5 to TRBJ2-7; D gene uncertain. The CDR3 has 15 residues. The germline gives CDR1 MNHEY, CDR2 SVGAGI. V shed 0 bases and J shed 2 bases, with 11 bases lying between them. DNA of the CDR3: TGTGCCAGCAGTTACTCATTCCTGCTAGCCTACGAGCAGTACTTC. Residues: CASSYSFLLAYEQYF.

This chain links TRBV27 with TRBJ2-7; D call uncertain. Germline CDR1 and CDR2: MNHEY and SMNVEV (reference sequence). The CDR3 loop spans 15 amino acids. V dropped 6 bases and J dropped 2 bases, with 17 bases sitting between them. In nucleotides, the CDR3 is TGTGCCAGCAGCCTCCTCCCCGACCGTCCCTACGAGCAGTACTTC. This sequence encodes CASSLLPDRPYEQYF.

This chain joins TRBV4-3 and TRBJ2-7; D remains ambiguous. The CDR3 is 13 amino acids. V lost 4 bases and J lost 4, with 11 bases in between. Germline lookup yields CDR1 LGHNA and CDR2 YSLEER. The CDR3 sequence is CASSRRKPYEQYF. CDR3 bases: TGCGCCAGCAGCCGCCGGAAGCCATACGAGCAGTACTTC.

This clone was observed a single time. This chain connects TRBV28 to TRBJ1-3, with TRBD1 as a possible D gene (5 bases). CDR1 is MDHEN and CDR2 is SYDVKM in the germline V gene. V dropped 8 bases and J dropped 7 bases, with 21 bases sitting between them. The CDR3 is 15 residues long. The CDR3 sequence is CASLPGAAGWNTIYF. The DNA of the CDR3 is TGTGCCAGCTTGCCTGGCGCGGCAGGGTGGAACACCATATATTTT.

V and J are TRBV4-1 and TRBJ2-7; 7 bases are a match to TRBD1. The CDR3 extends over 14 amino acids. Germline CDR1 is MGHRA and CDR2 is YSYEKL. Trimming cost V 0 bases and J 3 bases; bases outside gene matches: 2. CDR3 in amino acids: CASSQEQGIYEQYF. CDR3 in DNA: TGCGCCAGCAGCCAAGAACAGGGGATCTACGAGCAGTACTTC.

CDR3 sequence (DNA): TGTGCCAGCAGTTCCCTAGCGGGACTGAACACCGGGGAGCTGTTTTTT. Protein sequence: CASSSLAGLNTGELFF. The chain combines TRBV28 with TRBJ2-2, with TRBD2 identical over 9 bases. Germline CDR1 MDHEN, CDR2 SYDVKM. After removal of 4 bases from V and 1 base from J, the junction contained 4 bases not matched to a gene. This CDR3 is 16 amino acids long.

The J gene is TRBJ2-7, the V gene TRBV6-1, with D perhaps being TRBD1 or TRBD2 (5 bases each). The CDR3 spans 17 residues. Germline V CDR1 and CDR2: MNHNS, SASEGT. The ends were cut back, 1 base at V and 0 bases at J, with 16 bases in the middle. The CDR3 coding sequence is TGTGCCAGCAGTGAAGTTGGGAAAGGGGAGAGCTCCTACGAGCAGTACTTC. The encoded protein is CASSEVGKGESSYEQYF.

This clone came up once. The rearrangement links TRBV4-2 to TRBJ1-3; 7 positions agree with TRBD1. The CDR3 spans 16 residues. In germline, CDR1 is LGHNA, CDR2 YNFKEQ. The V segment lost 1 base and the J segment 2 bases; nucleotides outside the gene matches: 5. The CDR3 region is CASSQAIDRAGNTIYF. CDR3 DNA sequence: TGTGCCAGCAGCCAAGCTATCGACAGGGCTGGAAACACCATATATTTT.

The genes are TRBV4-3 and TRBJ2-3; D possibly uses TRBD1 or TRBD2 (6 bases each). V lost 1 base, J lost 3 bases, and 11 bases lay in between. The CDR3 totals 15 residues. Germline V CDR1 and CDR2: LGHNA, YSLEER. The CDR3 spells CASSQVGGGTDTQYF. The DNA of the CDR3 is TGCGCCAGCAGCCAAGTGGGGGGCGGGACAGATACGCAGTATTTT.

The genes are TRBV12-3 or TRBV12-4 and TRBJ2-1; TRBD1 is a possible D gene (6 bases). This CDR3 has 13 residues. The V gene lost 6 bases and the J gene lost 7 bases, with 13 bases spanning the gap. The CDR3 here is CASSEGGGNEQFF. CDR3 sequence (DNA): TGTGCCAGCAGCGAAGGGGGTGGGAATGAGCAGTTCTTC.

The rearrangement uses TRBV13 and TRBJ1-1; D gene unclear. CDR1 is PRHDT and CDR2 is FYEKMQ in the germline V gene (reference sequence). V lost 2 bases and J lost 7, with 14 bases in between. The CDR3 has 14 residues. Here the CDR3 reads CASSLRTPGNEAFF. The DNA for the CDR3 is TGTGCCAGCAGCTTAAGGACCCCGGGGAATGAAGCTTTCTTT.